This T cell receptor (beta chain) was documented in a study of T-cell memory formation after mild COVID-19. Germline V gene lookup returns CDR1 SNHLY and CDR2 FYNNEI. This CDR3 has 13 residues. Trimming took 7 bases from V and 8 from J, leaving 12 bases between them. Each CDR3 protein is one row after TCRdb ran MiXCR on the 5' RACE reads. The sample gives about 340,000 distinct CDR3 sequences, more than 15% of which show up once; about 20% is in the top ten. This clonotype has more than one count but fewer than ten. This clonotype was sampled from a man between 18 and 35 years old who had mild COVID-19 (a few samples of this study predate the infection). Cell type and time point are not known. V usage is TRBV2 and J usage is TRBJ1-6; D is unresolved. The sample was PBMCs or a T cell subset sorted from them (not recorded which). The CDR3 here is CASIGLRDSPLHF. The CDR3 coding sequence is TGTGCCAGCATTGGACTAAGGGATTCACCCCTCCACTTT. Using reference TRBV2 and TRBJ1-6 for the parts outside the CDR3, the full variable domain is EPEVTQTPSHQVTQMGQEVILRCVPISNHLYFYWYRQILGQKVEFLVSFYNNEISEKSEIFDDQFSVERPDGSNFTLKIRSTKLEDSAMYFCASIGLRDSPLHFGNGTRLTVT.